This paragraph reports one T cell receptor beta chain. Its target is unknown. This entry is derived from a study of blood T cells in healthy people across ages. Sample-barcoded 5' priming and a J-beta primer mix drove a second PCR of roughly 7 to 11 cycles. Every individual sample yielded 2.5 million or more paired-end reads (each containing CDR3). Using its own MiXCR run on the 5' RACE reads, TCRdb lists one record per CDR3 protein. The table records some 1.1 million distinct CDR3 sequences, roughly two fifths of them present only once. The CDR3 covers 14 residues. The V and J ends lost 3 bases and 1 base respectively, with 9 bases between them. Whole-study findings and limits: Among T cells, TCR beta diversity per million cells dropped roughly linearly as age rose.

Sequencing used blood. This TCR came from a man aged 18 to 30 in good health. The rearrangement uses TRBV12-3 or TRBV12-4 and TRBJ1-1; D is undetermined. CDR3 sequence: CASSLRHQNTEAFF. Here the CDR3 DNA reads TGTGCCAGCAGTTTGAGACACCAGAACACTGAAGCTTTCTTT.